This is a list of T cell receptor beta chains from one sample in a study of blood T cells in healthy people across ages. TCRdb processed the 5' RACE reads anew with MiXCR; each CDR3 protein has one entry. The sample contains under 750,000 distinct CDR3 sequences, 47% of which appear only once. The sequenced sample was blood. Receptors originate from a man older than 75 in good health. The CDR3 runs from the conserved cysteine through the conserved F or W. The D gene is left open where the match is weak. Rows may omit the clone size; those that give it use once, few, many or a size class.

TRBJ2-5 TRBD1 TRBV20-1 - CSARAVQGAGTQYF TGCAGTGCTAGAGCCGTACAGGGGGCCGGGACCCAGTACTTC
TRBJ2-7 - TRBV24-1 - CAASDPASSYEQYF TGTGCCGCCAGTGATCCGGCCAGCTCCTACGAGCAGTACTTC
TRBJ2-3 - TRBV7-2 few CASSFSPTYDTQYF TGTGCCAGCAGCTTCTCCCCTACCTACGATACGCAGTATTTT
TRBJ2-7 - TRBV4-1 - CASSLMDSYEQYF TGCGCCAGCAGCCTTATGGACAGCTACGAGCAGTACTTC
TRBJ2-1 - TRBV12-3/TRBV12-4 - CASSPRDQRVYNEQFF TGTGCCAGCAGTCCCAGGGACCAACGTGTCTACAATGAGCAGTTCTTC
TRBJ1-4 - TRBV29-1 - CSVMGGHGEKLFF TGCAGCGTTATGGGAGGCCATGGTGAAAAACTGTTTTTT
TRBJ2-1 TRBD2 TRBV20-1 - CSAEVSGSNEQFF TGCAGTGCTGAGGTGAGCGGGAGTAATGAGCAGTTCTTC
TRBJ2-3 TRBD2 TRBV7-2 few CASIPISGGVDTQYF TGTGCCAGCATCCCCATAAGCGGGGGTGTAGATACGCAGTATTTT
TRBJ2-1 - TRBV11-1 - CASSLVRAERDEQFF TGTGCCAGCAGCTTAGTCAGGGCCGAAAGGGATGAGCAGTTCTTC
TRBJ1-6 - TRBV15 few CATSPRGGNSPLHF TGTGCCACCAGCCCTCGAGGAGGGAATTCACCCCTCCACTTT
TRBJ1-5 - TRBV11-1 once CASSFSDGQPQHF TGTGCCAGCAGCTTTTCGGATGGGCAGCCCCAGCATTTT
TRBJ2-7 - TRBV6-6 many CASRAGTNIYEQYF TGTGCCAGCAGGGCGGGGACAAACATATACGAGCAGTACTTC
TRBJ2-6 - TRBV5-6 few CASSLYAPGANVLTF TGTGCCAGCAGCTTGTATGCTCCCGGGGCCAACGTCCTGACTTTC
TRBJ2-3 - TRBV29-1 many CSVASADTQYF TGCAGCGTTGCGTCGGCAGATACGCAGTATTTT
TRBJ2-3 - TRBV5-1 - CASSLNGGTDTQYF TGCGCCAGCAGCTTGAACGGAGGCACAGATACGCAGTATTTT
TRBJ2-7 TRBD2 TRBV20-1 - CSASLGLAGGLEQYF TGCAGTGCTAGTCTGGGGCTAGCGGGAGGGCTAGAGCAGTACTTC
TRBJ1-5 - TRBV6-2/TRBV6-3 - CASTTPSASNQPQHF TGTGCCAGCACCACACCCTCCGCGAGCAATCAGCCCCAGCATTTT
TRBJ2-3 TRBD2 TRBV20-1 - CSASSGVGTDTQYF TGCAGTGCTTCTAGCGGGGTGGGCACAGATACGCAGTATTTT
TRBJ1-4 TRBD1 TRBV7-9 - CASSRDSSSEKLFF TGTGCCAGCAGCCGGGACAGTAGTAGCGAAAAACTGTTTTTT
TRBJ2-7 - TRBV10-3 - CAISARTDYEQYF TGTGCCATCAGTGCGAGGACAGACTACGAGCAGTACTTC